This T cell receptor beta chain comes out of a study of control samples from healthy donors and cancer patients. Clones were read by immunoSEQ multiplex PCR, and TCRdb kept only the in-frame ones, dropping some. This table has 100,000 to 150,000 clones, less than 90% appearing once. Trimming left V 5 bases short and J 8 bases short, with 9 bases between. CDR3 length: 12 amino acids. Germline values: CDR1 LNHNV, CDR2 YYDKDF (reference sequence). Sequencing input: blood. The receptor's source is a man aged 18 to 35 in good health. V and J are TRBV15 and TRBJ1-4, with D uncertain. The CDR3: CATSRGGEKLFF. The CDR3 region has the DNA TGTGCCACCAGCCGGGGAGGGGAAAAACTGTTTTTT.